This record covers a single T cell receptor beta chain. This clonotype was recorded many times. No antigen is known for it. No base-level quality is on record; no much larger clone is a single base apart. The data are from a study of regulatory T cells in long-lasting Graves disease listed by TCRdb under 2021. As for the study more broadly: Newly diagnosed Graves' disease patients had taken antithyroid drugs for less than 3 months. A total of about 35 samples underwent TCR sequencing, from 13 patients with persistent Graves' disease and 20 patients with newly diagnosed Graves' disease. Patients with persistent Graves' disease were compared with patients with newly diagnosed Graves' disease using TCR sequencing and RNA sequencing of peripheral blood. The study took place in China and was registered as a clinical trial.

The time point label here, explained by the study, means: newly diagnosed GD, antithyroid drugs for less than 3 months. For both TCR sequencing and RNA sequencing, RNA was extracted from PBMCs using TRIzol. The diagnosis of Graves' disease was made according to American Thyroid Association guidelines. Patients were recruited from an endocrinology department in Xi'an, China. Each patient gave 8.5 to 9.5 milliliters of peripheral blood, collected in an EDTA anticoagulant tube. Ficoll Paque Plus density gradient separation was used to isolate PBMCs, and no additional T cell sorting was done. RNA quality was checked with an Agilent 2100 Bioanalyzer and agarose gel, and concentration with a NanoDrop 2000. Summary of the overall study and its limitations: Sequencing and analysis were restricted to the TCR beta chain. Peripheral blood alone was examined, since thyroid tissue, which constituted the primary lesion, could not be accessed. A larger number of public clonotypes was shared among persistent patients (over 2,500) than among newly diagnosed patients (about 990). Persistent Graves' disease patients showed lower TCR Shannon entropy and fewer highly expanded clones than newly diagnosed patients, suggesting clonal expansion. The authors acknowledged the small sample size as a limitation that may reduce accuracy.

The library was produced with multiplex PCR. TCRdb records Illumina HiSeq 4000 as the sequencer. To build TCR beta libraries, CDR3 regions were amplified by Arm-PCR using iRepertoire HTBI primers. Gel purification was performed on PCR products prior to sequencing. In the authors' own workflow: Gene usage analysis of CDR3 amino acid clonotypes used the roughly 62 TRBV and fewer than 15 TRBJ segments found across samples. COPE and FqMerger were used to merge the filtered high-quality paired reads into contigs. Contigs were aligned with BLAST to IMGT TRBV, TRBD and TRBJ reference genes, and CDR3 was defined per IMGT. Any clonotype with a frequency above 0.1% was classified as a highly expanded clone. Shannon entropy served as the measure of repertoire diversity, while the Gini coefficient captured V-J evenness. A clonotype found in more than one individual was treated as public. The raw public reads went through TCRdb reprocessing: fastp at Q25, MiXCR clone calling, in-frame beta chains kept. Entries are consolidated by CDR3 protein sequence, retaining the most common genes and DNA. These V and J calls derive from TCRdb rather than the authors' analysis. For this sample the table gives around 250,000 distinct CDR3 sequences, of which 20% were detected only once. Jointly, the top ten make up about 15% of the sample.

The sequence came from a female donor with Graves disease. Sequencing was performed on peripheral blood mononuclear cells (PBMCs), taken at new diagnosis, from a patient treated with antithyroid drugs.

In nucleotides, the sequence is TGTGCCAGCAGCTTAGATGGCCTGGGGGCGGGGGACGAGCAGTACTTC. This translates into CASSLDGLGAGDEQYF. The sequence is built from TRBV7-2 and TRBJ2-7; 7 matching bases give a weak D call of TRBD2. A distance of 18 bases separates the germline ends of V and J, which lose 1 base and 5 bases respectively. CDR1 and CDR2 are drawn from the germline V gene: SGHTA, FQGNSA. The CDR3 runs 16 residues from the cysteine to the phenylalanine. The sequence is cut down to CDR3 DNA, 48 bases in frame from base 1.